The rows below give T cell receptor beta chains drawn from one sample of a study of T cell clones after liver transplantation. The protocol was immunoSEQ multiplex PCR, while the TCRdb copy is restricted to in-frame clones and leaves out a portion. The repertoire holds roughly 120,000 clones, with approximately 90% as singletons. Sequencing used CD4+ T cells from blood, obtained 12 months after liver transplant. Source of these receptors: a human patient who received a liver transplant. Some T cells may be transferred from the graft donor. CDR3s include the opening cysteine and the closing phenylalanine or tryptophan. Each record gives: V gene, J gene, D gene, clone size, CDR3 DNA, CDR3 protein. D genes are given only for firm matches. Only some rows state a clone size, as once, few, many or a class for expanded clones.

>TRBV15|TRBJ2-3|TRBD1|.
TGTGCCACCAGCAGATCAGGGGGCCCAGATACGCAGTATTTT
CATSRSGGPDTQYF
>TRBV19|TRBJ2-2|TRBD1|once
TGTGCCAGTAGTCCCCTTAACCGGGACAGGGGGATCGGGGAGCTGTTTTTT
CASSPLNRDRGIGELFF
>TRBV14|TRBJ2-1|TRBD1|once
TGTGCCAGCAGCCAGGAACTCAGGGGGGAGCAGTTCTTC
CASSQELRGEQFF
>TRBV5-1|TRBJ2-7|.|.
TGCGCCAGCAGCTTGTCAGGGGCCGACTACGAGCAGTACTTC
CASSLSGADYEQYF
>TRBV13|TRBJ2-7|TRBD2|.
TGTGCCAGCAGCTCCCCCCTGGCGGGAGGGTACGAGCAGTACTTC
CASSSPLAGGYEQYF
>TRBV7-9|TRBJ1-2|TRBD1|.
TGTGCCAGCAGCCCCGGACAGGGTCGCTCTGGTGTCGAGGGCTACACCTTC
CASSPGQGRSGVEGYTF
>TRBV19|TRBJ2-6|.|.
TGTGCCAGTAAAGAGGATTACTCTGGGGCCAACGTCCTGACTTTC
CASKEDYSGANVLTF
>TRBV15|TRBJ1-5|.|.
TGTGCCACCGGGGGGAGCTCCTATCAGCCCCAGCATTTT
CATGGSSYQPQHF
>TRBV4-2|TRBJ1-3|.|once
TGTGCCAGCAGCCCGCGGGACTCTGGAAACACCATATATTTT
CASSPRDSGNTIYF
>TRBV7-9|TRBJ1-5|.|.
TGTGCCAGCAGCTTAGGGGGGAGAAATCAGCCCCAGCATTTT
CASSLGGRNQPQHF
>TRBV7-8|TRBJ2-5|.|.
TGTGCCAGCAGCTTAGCGGGAGGGGGGGCACGGGAGACCCAGTACTTC
CASSLAGGGARETQYF
>TRBV28|TRBJ2-3|TRBD1|.
TGTGCCAGCAACTCTCTCCCCGGGACAGGGGGCCCGGATACGCAGTATTTT
CASNSLPGTGGPDTQYF
>TRBV4-3|TRBJ2-3|.|.
TGCGCCAGCAGCCAAGAAATCTTGGCAGGGCTAGATGTTTTCCCAGATACGCAGTATTTT
CASSQEILAGLDVFPDTQYF
>TRBV5-6|TRBJ2-7|.|medium-sized
TGTGCCAGCAGCCTACGACAGGTCTACGAGCAGTACTTC
CASSLRQVYEQYF
>TRBV28|TRBJ2-7|TRBD1|.
TGTGCCAGCAACCAACAGGGGGGAGGCTCCTACGAGCAGTACTTC
CASNQQGGGSYEQYF
>TRBV30|TRBJ1-2|.|.
TGTGCCTGGAGTGCCCCTCCGACCGAATATGGCTACACCTTC
CAWSAPPTEYGYTF
>TRBV5-1|TRBJ1-5|.|.
TGCGCCAGCAGCCCAGGACACGGAAGGGAGCCCCAGCATTTT
CASSPGHGREPQHF
>TRBV6-1|TRBJ1-1|.|.
TGTGCCAGCAGTGAAGCTGGAGGACAGATTGAAGCTTTCTTT
CASSEAGGQIEAFF
>TRBV6-1|TRBJ2-3|.|.
TGTGCCAGCCGGAGGGGGGTTGGCACAGATACGCAGTATTTT
CASRRGVGTDTQYF
>TRBV7-8|TRBJ1-5|.|.
TGTGCCAGCAGCTTATTGGGGGGCCTGGAGCCCCAGCATTTT
CASSLLGGLEPQHF
>TRBV2|TRBJ2-5|TRBD2|.
TGTGCCAGCAGCCGGGAGGGCCTCGAGACCCAGTACTTC
CASSREGLETQYF
>TRBV19|TRBJ2-2|.|few
TGTGCCAGTAGTATTAGCGCTGGAACCGGGGAGCTGTTTTTT
CASSISAGTGELFF
>TRBV5-8|TRBJ1-5|.|.
TGTGCCAGCAGCCGGGCCATGAGGGGAGATCAGCCCCAGCATTTT
CASSRAMRGDQPQHF
>TRBV27|TRBJ1-4|TRBD1|.
TGTGCCAGCAGTCGATCGACAGGGGGGGATGAAAAACTGTTTTTT
CASSRSTGGDEKLFF
>TRBV11-2|TRBJ2-7|.|once
TGTGCCAGCAGCCAAATTAGGGGCGAGCAGTACTTC
CASSQIRGEQYF
>TRBV9|TRBJ1-4|.|once
TGTGCCAGCAGCTTACGCACCGGGCAGGGAGATGAAAAACTGTTTTTT
CASSLRTGQGDEKLFF
>TRBV2|TRBJ2-7|.|.
TGTGCCAGCAAGGGGGGGACACTAAGCTCCTACGAGCAGTACTTC
CASKGGTLSSYEQYF
>TRBV2|TRBJ2-7|TRBD2|.
TGTGCCAGTTTGGCGCCTAGCGGTTTAAGGGAGCAGTACTTC
CASLAPSGLREQYF
>TRBV19|TRBJ2-2|.|.
TGTGCCAGTAGTATTGGAATCGGGGAGCTGTTTTTT
CASSIGIGELFF
>TRBV10-3|TRBJ2-2|.|.
TGTGCCACGAGGGGGGGAATAGACACCGGGGAGCTGTTTTTT
CATRGGIDTGELFF
>TRBV28|TRBJ2-3|TRBD1|.
TGTGCCAGCAGTTTCCGGGACAGGGGAAGGCGAACGCAGTATTTT
CASSFRDRGRRTQYF
>TRBV5-1|TRBJ2-7|TRBD2|.
TGCGCCAGCCGCTTGCGGGGAGGGCCCGACGAGCAGTACTTC
CASRLRGGPDEQYF
>TRBV27|TRBJ2-2|TRBD2|.
TGTGCCAGCAGTTTCAGATTGACTAGCGGGAGGTCGGACACCGGGGAGCTGTTTTTT
CASSFRLTSGRSDTGELFF
>TRBV11-2|TRBJ2-7|TRBD2|once
TGTGCCAGCAGCCGAACATCCGGGACTAGCGGGAGCTCCTACGAGCAGTACTTC
CASSRTSGTSGSSYEQYF
>TRBV30|TRBJ1-2|.|.
TGTGCCTGGAGTGTAACTGCGGGGAACTATGGCTACACCTTC
CAWSVTAGNYGYTF
>TRBV27|TRBJ2-3|.|.
TGTGCCAGCAGTAACAGCGAAGATACGCAGTATTTT
CASSNSEDTQYF
>TRBV19|TRBJ1-3|.|.
TGTGCCAGTAGTCCGCCGCCAAGGGCCCGCTCTGGAAACACCATATATTTT
CASSPPPRARSGNTIYF
>TRBV7-2|TRBJ2-7|.|few
TGTGCCAGCAGCTCCGTGACAGGAAGCTCCTACGAGCAGTACTTC
CASSSVTGSSYEQYF
>TRBV7-7|TRBJ2-1|.|.
TGTGCTAGCAGCCCGGGAGTTCTGTGGAATGAGCAGTTCTTC
CASSPGVLWNEQFF
>TRBV11-3|TRBJ1-5|.|.
TGTGCCAGCAGCCTAAGGAGCAATCAGCCCCAGCATTTT
CASSLRSNQPQHF
>TRBV27|TRBJ2-5|.|.
TGTGCCAGCAGGAAAAGACGGCAAGAGACCCAGTACTTC
CASRKRRQETQYF
>TRBV6-1|TRBJ1-1|.|.
TGTGCCAGCAGTGCCAGACAGGTGAACACTGAAGCTTTCTTT
CASSARQVNTEAFF
>TRBV12-5|TRBJ2-1|.|.
TGTGCTAGTGGTAGCGGGTACCTGGACAATGAGCAGTTCTTC
CASGSGYLDNEQFF
>TRBV5-1|TRBJ2-1|TRBD2|.
TGCGCCAGCAGCTTGACACTAGCGGGAGAATCTGAGCAGTTCTTC
CASSLTLAGESEQFF
>TRBV6-4|TRBJ2-1|TRBD2|.
TGTGCCAGCAGCCGATCGGGACTAGCGGGAGAAGATGAGCAGTTCTTC
CASSRSGLAGEDEQFF
>TRBV5-1|TRBJ2-7|.|once
TGCGCCAGCAGCTCTCGGGTTAGCTTCTACGAGCAGTACTTC
CASSSRVSFYEQYF
>TRBV30|TRBJ2-7|TRBD2|.
TGTGCCTGGTCGGGCGAAGGACTAGCGGGAGTTCCCCACGAGCAGTACTTC
CAWSGEGLAGVPHEQYF
>TRBV2|TRBJ1-3|TRBD1|.
TGTGCCAGCAGCCATACCTACTACAGGGGAACTTCTGGAAACACCATATATTTT
CASSHTYYRGTSGNTIYF
>TRBV5-1|TRBJ1-2|.|.
TGCGCCAGCAGCTTAAAGAATCCCTCTGACTATGGCTACACCTTC
CASSLKNPSDYGYTF
>TRBV13|TRBJ1-1|.|.
TGTGCCAGCAGCTTCTCCGGACTTCGAAACACTGAAGCTTTCTTT
CASSFSGLRNTEAFF
>TRBV5-4|TRBJ2-7|TRBD1|.
TGTGCCAGCAGCCTACAGGGGGCCTCCTACGAGCAGTACTTC
CASSLQGASYEQYF
>TRBV7-2|TRBJ2-3|TRBD1|.
TGTGCCAGCAGCTTAGACAGGGGGCCTCCCCCCACAGATACGCAGTATTTT
CASSLDRGPPPTDTQYF
>TRBV7-8|TRBJ2-7|TRBD2|.
TGTGCCAGCAGCCTAGCGGCCTTCTCCTACGAGCAGTACTTC
CASSLAAFSYEQYF
>TRBV5-1|TRBJ2-1|TRBD1|once
TGCGCCAGCAGCGTTGGTCTGGGGACAGGGTACGACAATGAGCAGTTCTTC
CASSVGLGTGYDNEQFF
>TRBV18|TRBJ2-2|TRBD2|.
TGTGCCAGCTCACCACGTGGGCTAGCGGGAGCCCCCGACACCGGGGAGCTGTTTTTT
CASSPRGLAGAPDTGELFF
>TRBV7-9|TRBJ2-1|TRBD2|.
TGTGCCAGCTTTCCTCTAGCGGGCGGGGTGAATGAGCAGTTCTTC
CASFPLAGGVNEQFF
>TRBV5-1|TRBJ1-4|TRBD1|.
TGCGCCAGCAGGCGACAGGGAATTCCGGAAAATGAAAAACTGTTTTTT
CASRRQGIPENEKLFF
>TRBV7-2|TRBJ2-7|.|.
TGTGCCAGCAGCTTATCCGGTGCCGTCAGCTCCTACGAGCAGTACTTC
CASSLSGAVSSYEQYF
>TRBV9|TRBJ2-3|.|.
TGTGCCAGCAGCGCCTCAGGGGCTAGGACAGATACGCAGTATTTT
CASSASGARTDTQYF
>TRBV5-6|TRBJ2-2|.|.
TGTGCCAGCAGTTTGGTGGGCCCGAGCACCGGGGAGCTGTTTTTT
CASSLVGPSTGELFF